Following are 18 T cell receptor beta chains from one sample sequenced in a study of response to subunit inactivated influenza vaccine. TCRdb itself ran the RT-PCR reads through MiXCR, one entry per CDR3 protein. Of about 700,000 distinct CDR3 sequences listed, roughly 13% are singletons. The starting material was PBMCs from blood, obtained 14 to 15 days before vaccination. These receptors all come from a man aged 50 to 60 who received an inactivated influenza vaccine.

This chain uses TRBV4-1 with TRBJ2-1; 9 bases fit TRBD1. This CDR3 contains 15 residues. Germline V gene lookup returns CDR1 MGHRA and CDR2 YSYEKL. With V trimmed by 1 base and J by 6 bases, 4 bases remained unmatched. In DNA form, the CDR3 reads TGCGCCAGCAGCCAAGCGACAGGGGGAAGCAATGAGCAGTTCTTC. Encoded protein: CASSQATGGSNEQFF.

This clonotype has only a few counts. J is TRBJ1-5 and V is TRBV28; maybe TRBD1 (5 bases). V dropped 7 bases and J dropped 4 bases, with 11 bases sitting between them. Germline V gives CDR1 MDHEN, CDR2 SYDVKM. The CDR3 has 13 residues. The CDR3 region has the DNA TGTGCCAGCAACGGGGCTGCGAATCAGCCCCAGCATTTT. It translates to CASNGAANQPQHF. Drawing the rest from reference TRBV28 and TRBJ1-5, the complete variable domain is DVKVTQSSRYLVKRTGEKVFLECVQDMDHENMFWYRQDPGLGLRLIYFSYDVKMKEKGDIPEGYSVSREKKERFSLILESASTNQTSMYLCASNGAANQPQHFGDGTRLSIL.

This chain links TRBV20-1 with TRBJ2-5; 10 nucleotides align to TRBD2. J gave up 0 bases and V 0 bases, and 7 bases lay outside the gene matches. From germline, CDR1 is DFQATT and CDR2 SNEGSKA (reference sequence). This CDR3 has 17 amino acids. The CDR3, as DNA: TGCAGTGCTAGAGATTTAACTAGCGGGAAAAACCAAGAGACCCAGTACTTC. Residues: CSARDLTSGKNQETQYF.

The CDR3 protein is CSAKTRTLEQFF. The CDR3 DNA follows: TGCAGTGCTAAAACGAGGACCCTCGAACAGTTCTTC. This chain uses TRBV20-1 with TRBJ2-1; D remains unclear. CDR3 length: 12 amino acids. Germline CDR1 reads DFQATT; CDR2 reads SNEGSKA (reference sequence). Trimming cost V 4 bases and J 13 bases, with 17 bases left between them.

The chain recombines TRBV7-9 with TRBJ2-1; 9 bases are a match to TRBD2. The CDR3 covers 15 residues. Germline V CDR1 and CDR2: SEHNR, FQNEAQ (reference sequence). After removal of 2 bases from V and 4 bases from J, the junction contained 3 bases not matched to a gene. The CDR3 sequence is CASSLPTSGYNEQFF. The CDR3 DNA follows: TGTGCCAGCAGCTTACCGACTAGCGGATACAATGAGCAGTTCTTC.

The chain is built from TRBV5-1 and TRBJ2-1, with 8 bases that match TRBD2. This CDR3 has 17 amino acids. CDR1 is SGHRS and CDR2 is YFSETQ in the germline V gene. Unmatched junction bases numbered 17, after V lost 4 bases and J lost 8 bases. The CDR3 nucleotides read TGCGCCAGCAGCGTTCTGGGACTAGAGGGTTCCCGGGATGAGCAGTTCTTC. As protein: CASSVLGLEGSRDEQFF.

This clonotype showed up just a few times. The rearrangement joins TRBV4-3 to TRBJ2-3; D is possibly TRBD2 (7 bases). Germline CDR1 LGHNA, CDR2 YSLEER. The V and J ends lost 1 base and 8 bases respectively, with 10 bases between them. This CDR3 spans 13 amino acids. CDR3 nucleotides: TGCGCCAGCAGCCAAGGGGGGGGCCGTACGCAGTATTTT. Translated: CASSQGGGRTQYF.

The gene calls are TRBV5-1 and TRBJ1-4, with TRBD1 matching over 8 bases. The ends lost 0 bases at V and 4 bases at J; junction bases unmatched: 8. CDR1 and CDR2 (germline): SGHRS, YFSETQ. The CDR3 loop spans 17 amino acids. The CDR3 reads CASSLGPGQGRNEKLFF. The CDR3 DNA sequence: TGCGCCAGCAGCTTGGGACCAGGACAGGGCCGTAATGAAAAACTGTTTTTT.

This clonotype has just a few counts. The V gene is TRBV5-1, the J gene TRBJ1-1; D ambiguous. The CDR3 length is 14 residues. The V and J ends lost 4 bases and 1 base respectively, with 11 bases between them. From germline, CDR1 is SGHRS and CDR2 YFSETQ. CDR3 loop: CASSPLPGNTEAFF. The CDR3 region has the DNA TGCGCCAGCAGCCCCCTCCCGGGGAACACTGAAGCTTTCTTT. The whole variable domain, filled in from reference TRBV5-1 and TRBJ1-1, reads KAGVTQTPRYLIKTRGQQVTLSCSPISGHRSVSWYQQTPGQGLQFLFEYFSETQRNKGNFPGRFSGRQFSNSRSEMNVSTLELGDSALYLCASSPLPGNTEAFFGQGTRLTVV.

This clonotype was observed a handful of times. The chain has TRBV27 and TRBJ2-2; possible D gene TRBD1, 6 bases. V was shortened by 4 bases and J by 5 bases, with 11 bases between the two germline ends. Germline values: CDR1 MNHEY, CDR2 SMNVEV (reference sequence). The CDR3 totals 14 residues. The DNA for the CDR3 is TGTGCCAGCAGTTCGGGACACCCAACCGGGGAGCTGTTTTTT. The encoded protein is CASSSGHPTGELFF.

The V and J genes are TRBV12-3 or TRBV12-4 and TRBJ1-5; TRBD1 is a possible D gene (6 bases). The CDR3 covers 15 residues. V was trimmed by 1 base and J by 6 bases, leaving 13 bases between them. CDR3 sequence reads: CASSLGTATSQPQHF. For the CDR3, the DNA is TGTGCCAGCAGTTTAGGGACAGCAACCAGTCAGCCCCAGCATTTT.

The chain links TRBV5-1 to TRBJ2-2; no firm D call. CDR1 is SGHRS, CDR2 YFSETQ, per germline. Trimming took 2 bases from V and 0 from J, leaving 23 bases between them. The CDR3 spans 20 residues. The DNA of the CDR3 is TGCGCCAGCAGCTTCGACCCGTCCAGACCATCCAAGCCGAACACCGGGGAGCTGTTTTTT. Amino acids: CASSFDPSRPSKPNTGELFF.

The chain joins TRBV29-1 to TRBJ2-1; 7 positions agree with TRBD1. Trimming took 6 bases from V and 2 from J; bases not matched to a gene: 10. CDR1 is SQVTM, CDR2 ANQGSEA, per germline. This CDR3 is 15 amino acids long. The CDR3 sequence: CSVAARGRTYNEQFF. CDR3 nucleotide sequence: TGCAGCGTCGCAGCGAGGGGGCGTACCTACAATGAGCAGTTCTTC.

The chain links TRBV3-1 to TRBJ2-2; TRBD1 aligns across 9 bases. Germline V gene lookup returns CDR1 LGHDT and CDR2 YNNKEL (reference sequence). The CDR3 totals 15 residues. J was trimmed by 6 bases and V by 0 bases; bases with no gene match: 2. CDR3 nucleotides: TGTGCCAGCAGCCAAGAATGGACAGGGGCCGGGGAGCTGTTTTTT. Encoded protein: CASSQEWTGAGELFF.

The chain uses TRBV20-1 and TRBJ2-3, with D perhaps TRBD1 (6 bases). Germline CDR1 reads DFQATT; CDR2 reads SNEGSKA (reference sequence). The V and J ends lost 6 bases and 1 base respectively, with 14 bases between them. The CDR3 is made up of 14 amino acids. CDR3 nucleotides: TGCAGTGCCAAGGACAGAGTGGGCACAGATACGCAGTATTTT. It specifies CSAKDRVGTDTQYF.

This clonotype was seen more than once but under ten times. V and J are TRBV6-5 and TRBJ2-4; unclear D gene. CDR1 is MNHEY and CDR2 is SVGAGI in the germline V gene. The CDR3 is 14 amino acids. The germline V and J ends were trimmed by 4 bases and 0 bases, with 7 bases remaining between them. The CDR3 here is CASSSAVAKNIQYF. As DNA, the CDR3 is TGTGCCAGCAGTTCCGCAGTAGCCAAAAACATTCAGTACTTC.

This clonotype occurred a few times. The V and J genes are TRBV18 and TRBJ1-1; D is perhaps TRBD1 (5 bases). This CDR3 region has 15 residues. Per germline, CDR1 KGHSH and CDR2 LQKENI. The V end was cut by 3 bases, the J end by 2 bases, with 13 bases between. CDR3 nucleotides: TGTGCCAGCTCACCCGCCGGACATCGCAACACTGAAGCTTTCTTT. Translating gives CASSPAGHRNTEAFF.

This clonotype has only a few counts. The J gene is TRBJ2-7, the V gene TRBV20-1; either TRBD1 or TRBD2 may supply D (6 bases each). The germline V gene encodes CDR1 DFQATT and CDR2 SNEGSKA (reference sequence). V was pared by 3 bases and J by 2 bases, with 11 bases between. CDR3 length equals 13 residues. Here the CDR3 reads CSASWGAAYEQYF. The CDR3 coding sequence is TGCAGTGCTAGTTGGGGGGCCGCCTACGAGCAGTACTTC.